The source of this T cell receptor beta chain is a study of cytomegalovirus exposure and HLA in healthy donors. Points from the study as a whole: In a later analysis, TCR beta V- and J-gene trimming was associated with a missense DCLRE1C variant.

Germline assignment: CDR1 SGDLS and CDR2 YYNGEE. The length of the CDR3 is 15 residues. The V gene lost 4 bases and the J gene lost 3 bases, with 17 bases spanning the gap. PCR used 60 Vbeta primers and 13 Jbeta primers. Method: immunoSEQ multiplex PCR; TCRdb's copy keeps in-frame clones and lacks some. The data contain around 150,000 clones, approximately 80% of them seen just once; the ten biggest clones take up approximately 15%. A remark on this clone: What it binds is not known.

This sequence originates from a woman aged 40 to 50 in good health and CMV-seronegative. The chain recombines TRBV9 with TRBJ2-7, with D possibly being TRBD2 (5 bases). The sequencing sample was made of PBMCs. In DNA, the CDR3 is TGTGCCAGCAGCCCCCGGGAATCGGCTTACTACGAGCAGTACTTC. It yields the protein CASSPRESAYYEQYF.